A selection of T cell receptor beta chains follows, all from one sample in a study of T cell changes during pregnancy in multiple sclerosis. Generated by immunoSEQ multiplex PCR, the TCRdb table keeps only in-frame clones and is missing some. The sample consists of over 45,000 clones, 90% to 95% of them appearing once. Sequencing was performed on peripheral blood, taken in the third trimester of pregnancy. All receptors come from a female donor with multiple sclerosis, enrolled in a pregnancy study. Each CDR3 is given without its conserved first and last residue. The order of the fields is J gene, V gene, CDR3 protein.

TRBJ1-2 TRBV4-3 ASSQENQGRYGYT
TRBJ1-2 TRBV29-1 SVERQGVGGYT
TRBJ2-7 TRBV6-6 ASRTGGLVYEQY
TRBJ1-3 TRBV28 ASTIAGAGNTIY
TRBJ1-1 TRBV4-3 ASSQDNRQALEAF
TRBJ2-1 TRBV4-3 ASSQTSGSYRDPNEQF
TRBJ2-1 TRBV4-2 ASSRLTGGLNEQF
TRBJ2-1 TRBV5-1 ASSLGTSDANEQF
TRBJ2-2 TRBV7-9 ASSGVGGVTGELF
TRBJ2-4 TRBV5-6 ASKTSGGAKNIQY
TRBJ2-7 TRBV28 ASSPGQGAPYEQY
TRBJ1-1 TRBV6-1 ASKWAENTEAF
TRBJ1-1 TRBV2 ASSETRTGAEAF
TRBJ2-1 TRBV5-1 ASSLTVASGYNEQF
TRBJ2-3 TRBV18 ASSQGTGGTDTQY
TRBJ2-7 TRBV15 ATSTNTGSPMSGQY
TRBJ2-2 TRBV5-1 ASSVTSGIGTGELF
TRBJ2-2 TRBV19 ASSTLAGGRTGELF
TRBJ1-2 TRBV13 ASRGTQGPEYGYT
TRBJ1-2 TRBV5-6 ASSLAHSYGYT
TRBJ1-1 TRBV27 ATSAGGSSTEAF
TRBJ2-2 TRBV7-2 ASSQGQYTGELF
TRBJ1-1 TRBV7-2 ASSKDRFDSGTEAF
TRBJ2-5 TRBV19 ASSINREVETQY
TRBJ1-2 TRBV28 ASSRQGGYLNYGYT
TRBJ2-7 TRBV28 ASSLQREATYEQY
TRBJ1-4 TRBV6-5 ASRAGTANEKLF
TRBJ2-2 TRBV28 ASSFSGRFVKFSGELF
TRBJ1-1 TRBV6-1 ASSEGGGTEAF
TRBJ1-2 TRBV7-9 ASSYGENYGYT
TRBJ1-3 TRBV6-5 ASRQGFVSGNTIY
TRBJ2-7 TRBV6-1 ASSANGVRAREQY
TRBJ1-5 TRBV15 ATSRRDDLGNQPQH
TRBJ2-7 TRBV6-4 ASLTRASGRNEQY
TRBJ2-7 TRBV13 ASSLVGSPTGGHEQY
TRBJ1-2 TRBV5-1 ASSLEVDTNYGYT
TRBJ2-4 TRBV7-8 ASSLKWAGLAKNIQY
TRBJ1-5 TRBV6-1 ASSRPTGANQPQH
TRBJ1-1 TRBV6-5 ASSYLGMTGNTEAF
TRBJ1-5 TRBV19 ASRQGFEPQH
TRBJ2-7 TRBV15 ATSRTSGSYEQY
TRBJ2-3 TRBV7-2 ASSRDGAGGRRGTQY
TRBJ2-6 TRBV9 ASSVVGDNSGANVLT
TRBJ2-5 TRBV19 ASSIFGVAQETQY
TRBJ2-1 TRBV4-1 ASSQDGSGEF
TRBJ2-3 TRBV9 ASSPAISFTDTQY
TRBJ2-4 TRBV4-2 ASSQPQGRDIQY
TRBJ2-1 TRBV7-6 ASSSEGLARTKSSYNEQF
TRBJ2-7 TRBV5-4 ASSTGTVYEQY
TRBJ2-1 TRBV28 ASKQATSSYNEQF
TRBJ2-7 TRBV27 ASSLGTSYEQY
TRBJ2-7 TRBV27 ASSYRGTYEQY
TRBJ2-7 TRBV11-3 ASSLDREREFPDEQY
TRBJ1-1 TRBV19 ASSPGVNTEAF
TRBJ2-7 TRBV4-1 ASSQVGFGGDRVGYEQY
TRBJ2-3 TRBV5-6 ASSSPERELTDTQY
TRBJ2-5 TRBV2 ASSEEGETQY
TRBJ1-1 TRBV9 ASSGDRGLITEAF
TRBJ2-2 TRBV19 ASSIKGLELF